The clone carrying this T cell receptor beta chain showed up many times. Its antigen is undetermined. This sample was included in a study of T-cell memory formation after mild COVID-19. Employing constant-segment primers, 5'RACE generated TCR alpha and TCR beta cDNA libraries bearing sample barcodes and UMIs. MiXCR was run by TCRdb on the 5' RACE reads, yielding one entry per CDR3 protein. This table holds some 150,000 distinct CDR3 sequences, approximately 5.7% found once. CDR3 length equals 13 residues. Deletions cut 3 bases from V and 0 bases from J, with 6 bases between. Germline V gene sequence: CDR1 LNHNV, CDR2 YYDKDF (reference sequence). The study's findings and limits: A second wave of clones peaked on day 37, and their SARS-CoV-2 specificity went unconfirmed.

The clonotype comes from an adult woman who had mild COVID-19 (a few samples of this study predate the infection). Cell type and time point are not known. Sequencing input: PBMCs or a T cell subset sorted from them (not recorded which). This sequence joins TRBV15 and TRBJ2-7; TRBD2 is a possible D gene (6 bases). The CDR3 DNA follows: TGTGCCACCAGCAGGGACTACTCCTACGAGCAGTACTTC. Its translation: CATSRDYSYEQYF. Full variable domain (outside the CDR3, taken from reference TRBV15 and TRBJ2-7): DAMVIQNPRYQVTQFGKPVTLSCSQTLNHNVMYWYQQKSSQAPKLLFHYYDKDFNNEADTPDNFQSRRPNTSFCFLDIRSPGLGDTAMYLCATSRDYSYEQYFGPGTRLTVT.